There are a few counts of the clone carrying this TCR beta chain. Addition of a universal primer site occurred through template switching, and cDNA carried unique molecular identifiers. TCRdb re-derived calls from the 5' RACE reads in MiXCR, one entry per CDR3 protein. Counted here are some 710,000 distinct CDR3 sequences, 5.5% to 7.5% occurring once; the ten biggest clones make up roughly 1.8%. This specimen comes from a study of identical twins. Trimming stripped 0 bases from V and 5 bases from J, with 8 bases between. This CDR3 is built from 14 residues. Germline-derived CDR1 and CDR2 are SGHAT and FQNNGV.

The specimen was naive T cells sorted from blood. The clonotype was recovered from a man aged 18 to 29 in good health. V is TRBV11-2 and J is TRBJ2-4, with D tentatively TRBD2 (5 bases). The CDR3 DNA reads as TGTGCCAGCAGCTTAGAAGCGGCGGAAAACATTCAGTACTTC. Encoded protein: CASSLEAAENIQYF.